This T cell receptor beta chain was observed in a study of blood T cells in healthy people across ages. The table lists this clonotype with a few counts. No antigen is known for it. General study points: Unknown donor CMV status possibly confounded expanded clonotype changes.

Trimming left V 1 base short and J 8 bases short, with 8 bases between. The CDR3 sequence is 13 residues long. Per germline, CDR1 ENHRY and CDR2 SYGVKD. A second PCR of about 6 to 11 cycles used a sample-barcoded 5' primer and a J-beta primer mix. TCRdb re-derived calls from the 5' RACE reads in MiXCR, one entry per CDR3 protein. Found here are some 760,000 distinct CDR3 sequences, roughly 25% of them singletons; the top ten hold roughly 9%. This sample was shared with a second study, whose subject was T cells of mothers and their children.

Input material: blood. The chain carries TRBV10-3 and TRBJ1-4; D unclear. The receptor comes from a boy younger than 18 in good health. The CDR3 protein is CAISEWNSEKLFF. CDR3 DNA sequence: TGTGCCATCAGTGAGTGGAACAGCGAAAAACTGTTTTTT.